This TCR beta chain was sequenced for a study of read filtering for tumor transcriptome and immune sequencing. Study details: IR-seq gave about 4.05 to 11 million TCR reads per sample; RNA-seq gave roughly 80 to 1,300. Overall study results and limits: Sorted CD138-negative bone marrow cells were not purified T cells.

The library was built from about 400 ng RNA with molecular barcoded adaptors for alpha/delta and beta/gamma chains. TCRdb fed the reads into MiXCR, producing one record per CDR3 protein. The top ten hold approximately 17% of the sample, which has more than 55,000 distinct CDR3 sequences, approximately 22% seen once. The sample holds many counts of this clonotype. Its antigen is not identified. The CDR3 runs to 22 residues. Germline assignment: CDR1 DFQATT and CDR2 SNEGSKA (reference sequence). With 6 bases removed from V and 0 bases from J, the gap between germline ends came to 38 bases. Input material: a population of CD138-negative cells sorted from bone marrow. The V gene is TRBV20-1, the J gene TRBJ1-1, with a possible D match to TRBD1 (6 bases). This clonotype originated in a donor aged 40 or over with multiple myeloma. The CDR3 region has the DNA TGCAGTGCCAATACCGTCGACGCTGTGGACAGCCGGATCTTGGGAATGAACACTGAAGCTTTCTTT. Its translation: CSANTVDAVDSRILGMNTEAFF.